The subject of this entry is one T cell receptor (beta chain). Germline-derived CDR1 and CDR2 are SEHNR and FQNEAQ (reference sequence). This CDR3 comprises 13 residues. V lost 1 base and J 8 bases, leaving 11 bases between the germline ends. These data are taken from a study of CD8 T cells in Susac syndrome. Negative isolation was used for CD8+ and CD4+ T cells and FACS enrichment for TEMRA cells. Random hexamers were used to reverse transcribe the RNA input (about 0.5 to 1 ug). Multiplex immunoSEQ PCR targeted 54 Vbeta and 13 Jbeta TCR beta segments. Via MiXCR, TCRdb re-called the immunoSEQ multiplex PCR reads, giving one row per CDR3 protein. The sample includes 150,000 to 200,000 distinct CDR3 sequences, approximately 93% of them seen just once.

This sequence was found in a human donor with multiple sclerosis. The sample was CD4+ T cells from PBMCs. V and J are TRBV7-9 and TRBJ1-1, with D possibly TRBD1 on 5 matching bases. CDR3 residues: CASSLVDMGEAFF. CDR3 DNA sequence: TGTGCCAGCAGCTTAGTGGACATGGGGGAAGCTTTCTTT.